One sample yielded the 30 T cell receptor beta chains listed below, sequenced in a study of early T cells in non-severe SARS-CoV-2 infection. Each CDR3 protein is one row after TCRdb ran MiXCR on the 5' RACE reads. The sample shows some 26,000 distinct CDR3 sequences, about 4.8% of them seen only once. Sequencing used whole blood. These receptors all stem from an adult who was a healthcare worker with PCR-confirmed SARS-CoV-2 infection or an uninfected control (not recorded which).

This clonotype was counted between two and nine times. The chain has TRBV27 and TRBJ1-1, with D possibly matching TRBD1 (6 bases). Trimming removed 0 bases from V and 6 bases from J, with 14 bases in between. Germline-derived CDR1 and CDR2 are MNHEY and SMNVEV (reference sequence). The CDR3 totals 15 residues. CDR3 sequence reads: CASSLSSRGRAEAFF. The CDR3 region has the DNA TGTGCCAGCAGTTTATCGTCCAGGGGAAGGGCTGAAGCTTTCTTT.

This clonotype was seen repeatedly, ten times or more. CDR3 in DNA: TGTGCCAGCACCCCCCCGGGGAGGGAAGGGTACCCCTACGAGCAGTACTTC. Protein sequence: CASTPPGREGYPYEQYF. V gene TRBV7-9 combines with J gene TRBJ2-7; 7 nucleotides line up with TRBD2. Trimming at V came to 7 bases and at J to 2 bases, leaving 17 bases not matched to a gene. CDR1 and CDR2 (germline): SEHNR, FQNEAQ (reference sequence). CDR3 size: 17 residues.

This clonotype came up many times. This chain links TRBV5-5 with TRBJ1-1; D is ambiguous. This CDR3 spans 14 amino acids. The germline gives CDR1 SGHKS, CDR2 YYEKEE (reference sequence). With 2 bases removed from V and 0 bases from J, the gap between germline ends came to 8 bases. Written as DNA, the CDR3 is TGTGCCAGCAGCTTCTACAGTTTGAACACTGAAGCTTTCTTT. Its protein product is CASSFYSLNTEAFF.

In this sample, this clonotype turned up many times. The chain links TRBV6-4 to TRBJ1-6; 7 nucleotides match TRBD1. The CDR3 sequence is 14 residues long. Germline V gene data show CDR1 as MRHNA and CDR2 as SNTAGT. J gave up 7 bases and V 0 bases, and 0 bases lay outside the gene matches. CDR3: CASSDSGGNSPLHF. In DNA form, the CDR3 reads TGTGCCAGCAGTGACTCAGGGGGCAATTCACCCCTCCACTTT.

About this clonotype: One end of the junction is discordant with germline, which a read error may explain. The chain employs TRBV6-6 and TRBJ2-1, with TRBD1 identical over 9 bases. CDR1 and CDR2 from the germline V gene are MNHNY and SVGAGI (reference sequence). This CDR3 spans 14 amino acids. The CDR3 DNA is TGTGCCAGCAGAACAGGGGGCACGTACAATGAGCCGTTCTTC. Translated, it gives CASRTGGTYNEPFF.

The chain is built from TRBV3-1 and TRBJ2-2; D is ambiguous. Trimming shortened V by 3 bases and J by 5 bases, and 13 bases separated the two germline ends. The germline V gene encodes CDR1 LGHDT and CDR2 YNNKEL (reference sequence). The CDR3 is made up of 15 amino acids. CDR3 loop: CASSQLGRSTGELFF. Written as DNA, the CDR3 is TGTGCCAGCAGCCAGTTAGGAAGAAGTACCGGGGAGCTGTTTTTT.

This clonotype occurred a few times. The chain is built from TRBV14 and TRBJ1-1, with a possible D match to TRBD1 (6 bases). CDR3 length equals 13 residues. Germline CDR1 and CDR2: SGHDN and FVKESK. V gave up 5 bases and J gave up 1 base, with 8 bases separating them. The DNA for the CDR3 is TGTGCCAGCAGCAGACAGGAGAACACTGAAGCTTTCTTT. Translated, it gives CASSRQENTEAFF.

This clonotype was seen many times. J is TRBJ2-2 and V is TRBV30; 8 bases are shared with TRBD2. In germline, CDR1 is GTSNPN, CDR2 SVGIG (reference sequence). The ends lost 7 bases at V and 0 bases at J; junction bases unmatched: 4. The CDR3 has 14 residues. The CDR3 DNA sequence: TGTGCCTACCGGGGGGGAGCGAACACCGGGGAGCTGTTTTTT. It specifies CAYRGGANTGELFF.

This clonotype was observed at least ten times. CDR3 residues: CAISYGKNTEAFF. The CDR3 DNA is TGTGCCATCTCATACGGGAAGAACACTGAAGCTTTCTTT. The chain uses TRBV10-3 and TRBJ1-1, with D hard to call. Trimming shortened V by 8 bases and J by 1 base, and 11 bases separated the two germline ends. Germline V gene lookup returns CDR1 ENHRY and CDR2 SYGVKD. CDR3 size: 13 residues.

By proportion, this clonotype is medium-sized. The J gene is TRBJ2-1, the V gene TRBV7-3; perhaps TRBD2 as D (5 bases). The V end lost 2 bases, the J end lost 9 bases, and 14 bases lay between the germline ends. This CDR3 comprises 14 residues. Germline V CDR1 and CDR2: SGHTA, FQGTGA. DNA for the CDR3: TGTGCCAGCAGCTTATATGGCCTTGGGAGTGAGCAGTTCTTC. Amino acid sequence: CASSLYGLGSEQFF.

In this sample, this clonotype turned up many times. The CDR3 DNA is TGCAGTGCTAGAGATAGCGGGAAAGGGGTGTCCGGGGAGCTGTTTTTT. Protein sequence: CSARDSGKGVSGELFF. This chain connects TRBV20-1 to TRBJ2-2; 8 bases are a match to TRBD2. The CDR3 loop spans 16 amino acids. In germline, CDR1 is DFQATT, CDR2 SNEGSKA (reference sequence). J gave up 6 bases and V 0 bases, and 9 bases lay outside the gene matches.

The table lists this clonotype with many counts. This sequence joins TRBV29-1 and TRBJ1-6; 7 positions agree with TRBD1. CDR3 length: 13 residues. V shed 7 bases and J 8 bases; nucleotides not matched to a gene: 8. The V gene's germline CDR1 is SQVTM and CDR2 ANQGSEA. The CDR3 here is CSARQGRDSPLHF. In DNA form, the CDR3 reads TGCAGCGCTAGACAGGGAAGGGATTCACCCCTCCACTTT.

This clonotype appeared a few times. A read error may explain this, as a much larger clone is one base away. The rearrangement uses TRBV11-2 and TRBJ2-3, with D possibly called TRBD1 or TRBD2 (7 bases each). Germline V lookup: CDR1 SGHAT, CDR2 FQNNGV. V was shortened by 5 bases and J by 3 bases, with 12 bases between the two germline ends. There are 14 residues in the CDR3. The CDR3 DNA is TGTGCCAGCAGCCGGGGGGACAGAACAGATACGCAGTATTTT. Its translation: CASSRGDRTDTQYF.

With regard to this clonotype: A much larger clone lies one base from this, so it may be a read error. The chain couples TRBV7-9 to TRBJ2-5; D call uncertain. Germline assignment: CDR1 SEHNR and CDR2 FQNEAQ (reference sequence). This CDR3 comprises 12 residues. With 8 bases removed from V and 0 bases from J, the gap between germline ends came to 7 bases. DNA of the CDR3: TGTGCCAGCGGCGAGAACCAAGAGACCCAGTACTTC. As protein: CASGENQETQYF.

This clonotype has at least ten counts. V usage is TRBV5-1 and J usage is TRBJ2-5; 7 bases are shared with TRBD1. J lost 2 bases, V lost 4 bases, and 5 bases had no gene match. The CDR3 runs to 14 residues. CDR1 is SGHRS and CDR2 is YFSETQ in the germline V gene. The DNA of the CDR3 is TGCGCCAGCAGCCCCTCGGGACAGCAAGAGACCCAGTACTTC. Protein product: CASSPSGQQETQYF.

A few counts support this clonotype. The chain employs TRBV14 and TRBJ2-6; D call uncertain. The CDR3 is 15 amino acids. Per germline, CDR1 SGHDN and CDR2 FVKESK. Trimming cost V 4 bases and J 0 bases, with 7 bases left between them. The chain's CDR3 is CASSRSVSGANVLTF. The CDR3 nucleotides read TGTGCCAGCAGCCGCAGTGTCTCTGGGGCCAACGTCCTGACTTTC.

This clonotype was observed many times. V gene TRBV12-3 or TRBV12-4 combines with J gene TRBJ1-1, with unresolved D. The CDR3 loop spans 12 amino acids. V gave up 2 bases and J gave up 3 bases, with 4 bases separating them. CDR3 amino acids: CASSLRDTEAFF. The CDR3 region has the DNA TGTGCCAGCAGTTTAAGGGACACTGAAGCTTTCTTT.

CDR3 protein: CASSYAGVRSGANVLTF. The CDR3 nucleotides read TGTGCCAGCAGTTACGCAGGGGTTAGGTCTGGGGCCAACGTCCTGACTTTC. The chain has TRBV6-6 and TRBJ2-6; D might be TRBD1 (6 bases). V shed 2 bases and J shed 1 base, with 12 bases lying between them. The length of the CDR3 is 17 residues. The germline V gene encodes CDR1 MNHNY and CDR2 SVGAGI (reference sequence).

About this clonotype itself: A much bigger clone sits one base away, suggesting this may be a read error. The CDR3 protein is CASSPQAIGNTIYF. DNA of the CDR3: TGTGCCAGCTCACCTCAGGCTATCGGAAACACCATATATTTT. The chain has TRBV18 and TRBJ1-3; no firm D call. Trimming stripped 3 bases from V and 4 bases from J, with 10 bases between. The CDR3 loop spans 14 amino acids. From germline, CDR1 is KGHSH and CDR2 LQKENI.

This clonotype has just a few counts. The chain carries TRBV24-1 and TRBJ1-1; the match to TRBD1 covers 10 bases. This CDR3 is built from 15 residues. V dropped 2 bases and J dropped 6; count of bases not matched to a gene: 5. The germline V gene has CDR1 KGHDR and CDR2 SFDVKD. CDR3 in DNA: TGTGCCACCAGTGATTCGGGACAGGGGAAGCCTGAAGCTTTCTTT. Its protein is CATSDSGQGKPEAFF.

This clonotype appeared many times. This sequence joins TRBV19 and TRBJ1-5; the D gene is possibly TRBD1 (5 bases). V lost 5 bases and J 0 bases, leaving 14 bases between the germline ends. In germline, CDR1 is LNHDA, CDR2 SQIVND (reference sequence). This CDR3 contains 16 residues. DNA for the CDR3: TGTGCCAGTAGTCGGGGGTGGGGAAATAGCAATCAGCCCCAGCATTTT. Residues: CASSRGWGNSNQPQHF.

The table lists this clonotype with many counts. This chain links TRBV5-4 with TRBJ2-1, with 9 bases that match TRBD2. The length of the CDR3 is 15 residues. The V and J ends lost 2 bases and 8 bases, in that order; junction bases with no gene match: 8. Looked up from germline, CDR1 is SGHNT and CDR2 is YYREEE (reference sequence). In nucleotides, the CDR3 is TGTGCCAGCAGCTTCTCTAGCGGGGTTGGGGATGAGCAGTTCTTC. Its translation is CASSFSSGVGDEQFF.

The CDR3: CASSLDAQYYEQYF. The CDR3 nucleotides read TGTGCCAGCAGCTTGGATGCACAATACTACGAGCAGTACTTC. The V and J genes are TRBV5-6 and TRBJ2-7; D call uncertain. CDR1 and CDR2 from the germline V gene are SGHDT and YYEEEE. Trimming left V 0 bases short and J 3 bases short, with 10 bases between. The CDR3 is made up of 14 amino acids.

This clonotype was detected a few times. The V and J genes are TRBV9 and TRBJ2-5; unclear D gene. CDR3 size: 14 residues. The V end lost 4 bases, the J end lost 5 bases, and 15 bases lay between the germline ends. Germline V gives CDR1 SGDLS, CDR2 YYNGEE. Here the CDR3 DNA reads TGTGCCAGCAGCCCCTTCGCGTCGATCGAGACCCAGTACTTC. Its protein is CASSPFASIETQYF.

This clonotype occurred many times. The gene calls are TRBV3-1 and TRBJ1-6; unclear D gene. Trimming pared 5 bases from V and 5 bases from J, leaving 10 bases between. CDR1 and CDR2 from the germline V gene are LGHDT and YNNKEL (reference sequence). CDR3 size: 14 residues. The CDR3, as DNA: TGTGCCAGCAGCTACGCCCCGGATAATTCACCCCTCCACTTT. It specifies CASSYAPDNSPLHF.

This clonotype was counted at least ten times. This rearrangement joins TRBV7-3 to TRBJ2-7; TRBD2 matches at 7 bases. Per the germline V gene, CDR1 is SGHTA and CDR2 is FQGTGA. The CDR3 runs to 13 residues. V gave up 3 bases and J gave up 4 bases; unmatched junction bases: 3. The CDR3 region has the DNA TGTGCCAGCAGCTTGGTCGGGGGGTACGAGCAGTACTTC. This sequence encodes CASSLVGGYEQYF.

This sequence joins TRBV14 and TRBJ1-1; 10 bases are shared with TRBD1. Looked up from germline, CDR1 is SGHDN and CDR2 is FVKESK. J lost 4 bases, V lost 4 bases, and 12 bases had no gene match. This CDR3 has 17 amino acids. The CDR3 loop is CASSRGRTGGAITEAFF. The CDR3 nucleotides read TGTGCCAGCAGCCGAGGTCGGACAGGGGGAGCGATCACTGAAGCTTTCTTT.

The CDR3 here is CASSLGAGEQYF. Here the CDR3 DNA reads TGTGCCAGCAGTTTAGGGGCGGGCGAGCAGTACTTC. The chain employs TRBV27 and TRBJ2-7, with D possibly called TRBD1 or TRBD2 (5 bases each). Germline loops: CDR1 MNHEY, CDR2 SMNVEV (reference sequence). Trimming took 2 bases from V and 6 from J, leaving 8 bases between them. The CDR3 length is 12 residues.

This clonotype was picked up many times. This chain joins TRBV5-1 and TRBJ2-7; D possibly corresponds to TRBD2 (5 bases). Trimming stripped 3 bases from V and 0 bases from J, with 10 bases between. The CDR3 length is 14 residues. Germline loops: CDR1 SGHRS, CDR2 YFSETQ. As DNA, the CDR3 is TGCGCCAGCAGCTCCGGAGGCAGCTCCTACGAGCAGTACTTC. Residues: CASSSGGSSYEQYF.

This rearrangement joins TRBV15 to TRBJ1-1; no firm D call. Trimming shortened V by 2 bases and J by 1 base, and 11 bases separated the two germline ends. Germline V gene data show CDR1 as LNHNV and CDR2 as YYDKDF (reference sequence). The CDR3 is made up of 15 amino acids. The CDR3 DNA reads TGTGCCACCAGCAGAAACGCTGCAGGGAACACTGAAGCTTTCTTT. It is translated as CATSRNAAGNTEAFF.